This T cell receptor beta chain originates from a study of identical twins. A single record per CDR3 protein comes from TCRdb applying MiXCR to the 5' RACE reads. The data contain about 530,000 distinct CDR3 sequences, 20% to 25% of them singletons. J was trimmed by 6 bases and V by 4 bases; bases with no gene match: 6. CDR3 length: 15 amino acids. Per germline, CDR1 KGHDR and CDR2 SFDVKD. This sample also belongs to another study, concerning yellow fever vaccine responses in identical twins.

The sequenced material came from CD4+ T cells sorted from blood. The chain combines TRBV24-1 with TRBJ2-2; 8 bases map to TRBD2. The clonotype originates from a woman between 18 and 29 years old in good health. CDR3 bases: TGTGCCACCAGTGACAGCGGGAGTGGGTCCGGGGAGCTGTTTTTT. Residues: CATSDSGSGSGELFF.